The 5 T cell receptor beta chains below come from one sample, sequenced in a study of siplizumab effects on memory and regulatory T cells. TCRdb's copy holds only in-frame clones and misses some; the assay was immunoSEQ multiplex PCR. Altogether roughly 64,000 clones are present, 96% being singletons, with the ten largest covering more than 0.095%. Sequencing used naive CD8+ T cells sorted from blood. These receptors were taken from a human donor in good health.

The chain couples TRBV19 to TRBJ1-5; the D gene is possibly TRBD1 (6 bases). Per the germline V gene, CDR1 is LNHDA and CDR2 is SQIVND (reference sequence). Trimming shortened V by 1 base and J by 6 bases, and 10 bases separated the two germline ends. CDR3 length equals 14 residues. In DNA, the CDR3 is TGTGCCAGTAGTATAGGAACAGGGACTCAGCCCCAGCATTTT. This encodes CASSIGTGTQPQHF.

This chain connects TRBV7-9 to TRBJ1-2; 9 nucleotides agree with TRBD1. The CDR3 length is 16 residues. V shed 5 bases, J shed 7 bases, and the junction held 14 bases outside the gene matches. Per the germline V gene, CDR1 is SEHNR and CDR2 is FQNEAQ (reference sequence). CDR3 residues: CASSVTRDREVFGYTF. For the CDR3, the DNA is TGTGCCAGCAGCGTAACCCGGGACAGGGAGGTGTTTGGCTACACCTTC.

The DNA of the CDR3 is TGTGCCAGCTCACCACCGACAGGGGCCCCCTACAATGAGCAGTTCTTC. It is translated as CASSPPTGAPYNEQFF. The chain joins TRBV18 to TRBJ2-1; 8 bases fit TRBD1. Trimming removed 0 bases from V and 2 bases from J; junction bases left unmatched: 3. This CDR3 is built from 16 residues. CDR1 KGHSH and CDR2 LQKENI come from the germline V gene.

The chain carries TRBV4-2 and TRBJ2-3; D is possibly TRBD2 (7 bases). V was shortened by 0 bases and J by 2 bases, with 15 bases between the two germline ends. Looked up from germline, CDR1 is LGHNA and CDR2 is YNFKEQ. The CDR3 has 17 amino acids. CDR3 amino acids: CASSQDPAGAYTDTQYF. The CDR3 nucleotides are TGTGCCAGCAGCCAAGATCCGGCGGGGGCCTACACAGATACGCAGTATTTT.

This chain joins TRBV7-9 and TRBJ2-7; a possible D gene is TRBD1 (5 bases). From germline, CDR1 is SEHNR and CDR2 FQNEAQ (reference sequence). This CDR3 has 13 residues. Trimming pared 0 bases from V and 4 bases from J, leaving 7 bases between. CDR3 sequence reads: CASSLAQGYEQYF. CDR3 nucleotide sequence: TGTGCCAGCAGCTTAGCCCAGGGTTACGAGCAGTACTTC.